This paragraph reports one T cell receptor (beta chain). The antigen is not known. Documented treatment: about 20 received Ad26.COV2.S at low or high dose, single or two shots; 5 received placebo; per-sample allocation not given. Sampling occurred on day 63 after the first vaccine or placebo injection. The donor was a Boston adult aged 18-55 years. Assay: immunoSEQ multiplex PCR; the TCRdb copy retains only in-frame clones and omits some. The sample lists 300,000 to 400,000 clones, 85% to 90% occurring once. The source of the sample is a study of Ad26.COV2.S vaccination and SARS-CoV-2 variants. Whole-study findings and limits: For non-spike TCRs, breadth in vaccine recipients resembled that in placebo recipients. Substantial post-vaccination breadth of spike-specific CD8+ and CD4+ T cell responses was reported.

The V gene's germline CDR1 is SGHNT and CDR2 YENEEA. This CDR3 spans 13 amino acids. The V and J ends lost 4 bases and 0 bases respectively, with 3 bases between them. The starting material was peripheral blood, obtained in a trial of Ad26.COV2.S vaccine versus placebo. The clonotype was recovered from a person between 18 and 59 years old who received the Ad26.COV2.S COVID-19 vaccine or a placebo. The chain carries TRBV11-3 and TRBJ1-4, with D unclear. This chain's CDR3 is CASSSPTNEKLFF. The CDR3 region has the DNA TGTGCCAGCAGCTCGCCAACTAATGAAAAACTGTTTTTT.